This T cell receptor beta chain was profiled in a study of blood T cell repertoires in COVID-19 (TCRdb year 2020). A note on the overall study: Samples from collaborators originated in the United States, Italy and Spain and spanned both the acute and convalescent phases of COVID-19. The material from the prospective study consisted of cDNA or gDNA derived from T cells, B-cell-depleted T cells, or PBMCs. The repertoires were made available in a free public database intended to serve as a resource for research on the immune response to SARS-CoV-2. The samples were drawn from the first 160 participants of the ongoing ImmuneRACE study and from 950 to 1,500 subjects provided by 6 global collaborators. HLA class I and class II types, where available, came from metadata supplied by the sample provider rather than from assay-based typing. A de-identified subject ID, COVID-19 status, age in years and sex were almost always included in the sample metadata. Deeply sampled blood TCRbeta repertoires from subjects exposed to, actively infected with, or recovered from COVID-19 were included in the dataset.

TCRbeta CDR3 regions were amplified from genomic DNA using the immunoSEQ Assay, a bias-controlled multiplex PCR. On the study's bioinformatics: Nucleated cell counts per sample were estimated from amplification of reference gene primers within the assay. To quantify the absolute abundance of each unique TCRbeta CDR3 rearrangement, sequence reads were collapsed and filtered. Productive Simpson clonality was computed per sample as the square root of Simpson's diversity index over productive rearrangements. The clones in this table, taken by TCRdb from immuneACCESS, are in-frame only. Not every clone is retained; where verified, under half of the shortfall comes from an unresolved V gene, and the cause of the rest is unknown. V, J and clone size derive from that table, while D and trimming were established from the DNA sequence. In this sample the table shows 80,000 to 130,000 clones, roughly nine tenths of which occur a single time. About 1% of the sample rests with the top ten.

V and J are trimmed by 3 bases and 2 bases, and the gene matches miss 8 bases of the junction. For CDR1 and CDR2, the germline V gene (reference sequence) lists DFQATT and SNEGSKA. From its cysteine to its phenylalanine, the CDR3 spans 15 amino acids. The sequence is cut down to CDR3 DNA, 45 bases in frame from base 1. In the case of this clone: Its recognized antigen is unknown. Base qualities are not at hand, and no much larger clone is one base apart.

Each collaborating institution followed its own protocols to collect whole blood in K2EDTA tubes. For TCRbeta analysis, collaborators shipped samples in one of three forms: frozen whole blood, isolated PBMCs, or DNA extracted from either of those sample types. The investigation overall reported the following: The quantity of clinical and demographic metadata differed by source and by participant and was supplied without curation.

The sequence joins TRBV20-1 to TRBJ2-5, with 8 junctional bases fitting TRBD2. The receptor was isolated from a man aged 55 to 70 with acute or convalescent COVID-19. The source material was peripheral blood. The CDR3 is CSASRTSGAQETQYF. The sequenced DNA is TGCAGTGCTAGTCGAACTAGCGGAGCGCAAGAGACCCAGTACTTC.